This T cell receptor (beta chain) was sequenced for a study of early T cells in non-severe SARS-CoV-2 infection. Attachment of unique molecular identifiers was made to individual cDNA molecules. TCRdb recomputed calls from the 5' RACE reads with MiXCR, one row per CDR3 protein. The sample includes tens of thousands of distinct CDR3 sequences, roughly 12% of them seen just once. The CDR3 is 14 residues long. V dropped 3 bases and J dropped 3 bases, with 12 bases sitting between them. Germline CDR1 is KGHSH and CDR2 is LQKENI. The sample in question was whole blood, obtained at baseline. This rearrangement joins TRBV18 to TRBJ2-7; D is ambiguous. The receptor was derived from an adult who was a healthcare worker with PCR-confirmed SARS-CoV-2 infection or an uninfected control (not recorded which). The donor label of this sample is uncertain. The CDR3 DNA is TGTGCCAGCTCACCCGGGCCAGTTAACTACGAGCAGTACTTC. It codes for CASSPGPVNYEQYF.